There are a few counts of the clone carrying this T cell receptor (delta chain). Other nucleotide sequences in the sample specify the same CDR3. The data stem from a study of gamma-delta T cells after stem cell transplantation. TCRdb used CATT to re-call clones from the RT-PCR reads. The sample shows a few thousand delta-chain clones, approximately 17% of them seen only once. The CDR3 runs 17 residues. Trimming removed 3 bases from V and 1 base from J, with 18 bases in between. From germline, CDR1 is TSWWSYY and CDR2 QGS. The sequence was obtained from a human donor. It is not recorded whose cells these are; they may come from a transplant donor. The chain employs TRDV1 and TRDJ1; D is possibly TRDD3 (6 bases). The sample consisted of gamma-delta T cells. The CDR3 sequence is CALGDSPYQLGTDKLIF. For the CDR3, the DNA is TGTGCTCTTGGGGACTCACCATACCAACTGGGCACCGATAAACTCATCTTT.